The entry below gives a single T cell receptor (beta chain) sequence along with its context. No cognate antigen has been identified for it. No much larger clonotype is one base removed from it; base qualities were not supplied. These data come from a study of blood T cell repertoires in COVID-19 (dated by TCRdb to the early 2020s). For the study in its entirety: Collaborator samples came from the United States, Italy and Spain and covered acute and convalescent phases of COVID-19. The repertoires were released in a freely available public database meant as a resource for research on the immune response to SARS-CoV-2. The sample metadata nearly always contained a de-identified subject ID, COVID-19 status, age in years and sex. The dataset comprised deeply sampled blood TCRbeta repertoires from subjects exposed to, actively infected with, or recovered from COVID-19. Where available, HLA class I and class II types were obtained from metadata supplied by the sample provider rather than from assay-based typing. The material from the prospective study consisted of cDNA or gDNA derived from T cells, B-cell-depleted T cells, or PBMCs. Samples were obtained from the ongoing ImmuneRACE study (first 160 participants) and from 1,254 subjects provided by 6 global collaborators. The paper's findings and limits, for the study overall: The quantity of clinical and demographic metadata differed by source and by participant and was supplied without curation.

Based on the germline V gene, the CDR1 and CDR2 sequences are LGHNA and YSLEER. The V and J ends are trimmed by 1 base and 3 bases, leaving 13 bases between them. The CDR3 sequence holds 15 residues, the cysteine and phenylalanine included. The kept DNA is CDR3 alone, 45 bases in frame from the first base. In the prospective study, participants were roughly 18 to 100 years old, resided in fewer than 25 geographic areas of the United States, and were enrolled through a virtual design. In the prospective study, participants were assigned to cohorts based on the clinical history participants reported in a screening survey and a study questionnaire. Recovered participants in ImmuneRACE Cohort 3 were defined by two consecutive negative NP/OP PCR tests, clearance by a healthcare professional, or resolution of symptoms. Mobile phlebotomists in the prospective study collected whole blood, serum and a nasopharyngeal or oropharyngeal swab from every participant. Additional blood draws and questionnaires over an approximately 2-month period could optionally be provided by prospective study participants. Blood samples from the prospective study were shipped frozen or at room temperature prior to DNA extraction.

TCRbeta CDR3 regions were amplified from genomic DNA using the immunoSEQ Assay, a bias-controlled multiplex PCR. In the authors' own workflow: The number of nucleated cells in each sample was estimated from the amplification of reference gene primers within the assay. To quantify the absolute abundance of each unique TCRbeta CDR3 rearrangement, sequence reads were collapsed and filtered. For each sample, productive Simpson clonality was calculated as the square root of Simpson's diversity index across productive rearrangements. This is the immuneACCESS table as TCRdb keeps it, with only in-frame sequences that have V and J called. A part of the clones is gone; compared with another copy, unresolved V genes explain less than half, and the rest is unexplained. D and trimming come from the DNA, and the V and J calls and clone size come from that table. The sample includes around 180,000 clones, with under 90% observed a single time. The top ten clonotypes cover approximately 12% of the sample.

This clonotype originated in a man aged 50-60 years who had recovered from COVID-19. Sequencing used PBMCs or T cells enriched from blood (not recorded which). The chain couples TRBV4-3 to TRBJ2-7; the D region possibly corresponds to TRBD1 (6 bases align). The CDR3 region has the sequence CASSQGVDRFYEQYF. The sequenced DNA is TGCGCCAGCAGCCAAGGAGTTGACAGGTTCTACGAGCAGTACTTC.